This T cell receptor beta chain was profiled in a study of shared clonotypes between healthy human individuals. Study in general: Contributing individuals were a couple of females and three males aged 18 to 49. Broader study findings: In the sorted subsets, rarefaction showed sequencing was incomplete despite large depth.

Note on this clone: Its antigen is still unknown.

CDR3 length: 15 residues. The V gene lost 3 bases and the J gene lost 0 bases, with 7 bases spanning the gap. From germline, CDR1 is SGDLS and CDR2 YYNGEE. A CD45RA-negative memory subset and a CD45RA+ naive subset were separated from the CD4+ cells. The input for sorted-subset replicate PCRs was about 0.2 ug DNA, around 30,000 T cell genomes. Sequenced by immunoSEQ multiplex PCR; TCRdb stores in-frame clones only, minus some. The table includes over a million clones, around 95% detected once. Sequencing was done on a sample of naive CD4+ T cells sorted from blood. Noted subset: CD45RA+ positively selected. The receptor's source is a man aged 25-45 years in good health. The chain joins TRBV9 to TRBJ2-6; D is unresolved. CDR3 in DNA: TGTGCCAGCAGCGGCCAGTTCTCTGGGGCCAACGTCCTGACTTTC. This codes for CASSGQFSGANVLTF.